This note documents a single T cell receptor (beta chain) sequence. There is no known antigen for this receptor. Base qualities were left out, and no much larger clone turns up one base away. This entry is derived from a study of OX40 agonist ivuxolimab in advanced cancers. General notes on the study: Ivuxolimab was an agonistic, fully human IgG2 monoclonal antibody directed against OX40 (CD134), a costimulatory receptor. Intravenous ivuxolimab was administered to patients every 2 weeks at six dose levels: 0.01, 0.1, 0.3, 1.5, 3 and 10 mg/kg. Of the roughly 54 patients in dose escalation, some 20 had hepatocellular carcinoma, about 15 had melanoma, 9 had renal cell carcinoma and 9 had head and neck cancer. In the dose-escalation cohort, roughly 80% of patients were male, and the mean age was approximately 60 years, with a range of roughly 23 to 85. Patients were allowed to have had prior anti-PD-1, anti-PD-L1 or anti-CTLA-4 therapy, and approximately 41% of the dose-escalation patients had previously received checkpoint inhibitors. Partial responses were achieved by three dose-escalation patients, of whom one had hepatocellular carcinoma and two had cutaneous melanoma. Peripheral TCRbeta sequencing was intended to test whether TCR sequence diversity was altered and clonal T-cell expansion was caused by ivuxolimab. The monotherapy dose-escalation portion (N ≈ 55 patients) of the phase I ivuxolimab trial is reported in the paper. The research as a whole found: Which antigens the clonally expanded peripheral T cells were specific for was not determined. On average, CD8+ T cells showed more expanded clones than CD4+ T cells after ivuxolimab. Low levels of normalized T-cell clonal expansion were also seen in some patients who did not respond. At doses from 0.1 to 3.0 mg/kg, clonal expansion was seen in both CD4+ and CD8+ blood T cells between baseline and week 6. In partial responders in the 0.1-3.0 mg/kg groups, normalized peripheral clonal expansion was found to be among the lowest, especially among CD8+ T cells.

The junction carries 7 bases between V and J, which are trimmed by 0 bases and 5 bases respectively. The germline V gene encodes CDR1 GTSNPN and CDR2 SVGIG (reference sequence). Reading from cysteine to phenylalanine, the CDR3 counts 12 amino acids. The retained sequence is limited to the CDR3, 36 bases, with the frame set at the first base. To sequence the TCRbeta CDR3 region, genomic DNA was isolated from the sorted cells. The immunoSEQ Assay was used to sequence the TCRbeta CDR3 regions. TCRdb stores this immuneACCESS table with in-frame sequences only. Part of the clones is absent; in the studies checked, under half of the shortfall reflects unresolved V genes, and no reason is known for the rest. A total of 65,000 to 75,000 clones appear in this sample, 80% to 90% of them only once. Of the sample, over 3% falls within the top ten clones. The trial excluded patients who had a history of autoimmune disease or were on systemic immunosuppression. Peripheral blood for TCR sequencing was collected from all dose cohorts at baseline, on cycle 4 day 1, and on cycle 7 day 1. The samples were drawn from a first-in-human, open-label, multicenter phase I dose-escalation trial of ivuxolimab. The trial enrolled adults with locally advanced or metastatic head and neck squamous cell, hepatocellular, melanoma or renal cell carcinoma. CD4+ and CD8+ T cells were sorted separately from peripheral blood before TCR sequencing.

The rearranged chain carries TRBV30 and TRBJ2-5; no D gene is confidently identified. The sequence came from an adult with an advanced solid tumor such as melanoma, head and neck, liver or kidney cancer. This material consisted of CD4+ or CD8+ T cells sorted from blood, taken in a trial of the OX40 agonist ivuxolimab. The DNA is TGTGCCTGGAGTGTAGCAGCGGAGACCCAGTACTTC. Its protein product is CAWSVAAETQYF.